The 21 T cell receptor beta chains listed next were all sequenced from one sample in a study of blood T cell repertoires in COVID-19 (TCRdb year 2020). Libraries were made using the immunoSEQ multiplex PCR assay. The source is immuneACCESS, and TCRdb retained only in-frame sequences with V and J called. Part of the clones is not carried over; for the studies checked, unresolved V genes explain less than half of this, and the remainder is unexplained. The sample yields over 250,000 clones; roughly 90% were counted once. Jointly, the top ten make up approximately 2.5% of the sample. Material for sequencing was PBMCs or T cells enriched from blood (not recorded which). These receptors were taken from a man in his 60s who had recovered from COVID-19.

The chain employs TRBV19 and TRBJ1-4; D not resolved. The germline V and J ends were trimmed by 3 bases and 4 bases, with 6 bases remaining between them. The CDR3 totals 13 residues. Germline-derived CDR1 and CDR2 are LNHDA and SQIVND (reference sequence). CDR3 nucleotides: TGTGCCAGTAGTATGCGAGATAATGAAAAACTGTTTTTT. Translation gives CASSMRDNEKLFF.

The chain uses TRBV12-5 and TRBJ2-2; D is undetermined. Trimming cost V 6 bases and J 5 bases, with 13 bases left between them. Germline V gene data show CDR1 as LGHNT and CDR2 as FRNRAP. CDR3 size: 14 residues. The CDR3 region is CASGPTATTGELFF. Written as DNA, the CDR3 is TGTGCTAGTGGCCCAACTGCCACGACCGGGGAGCTGTTTTTT.

Comment on this clone: The junction and the germline gene differ at one end; a read error may be behind it. This chain links TRBV7-7 with TRBJ2-5, with 9 bases that match TRBD1. This CDR3 is 14 amino acids long. The germline V gene encodes CDR1 SSHAT and CDR2 FNYEAQ (reference sequence). In nucleotides, the CDR3 is TGTGCTAGCAGCTCTACAGGGGGCGGAGAGACCCAGTACTTC. Translated, it gives CASSSTGGGETQYF.

The genes are TRBV6-5 and TRBJ1-3; D is undetermined. This CDR3 contains 15 residues. Germline CDR1 MNHEY, CDR2 SVGAGI. V lost 7 bases to trimming and J lost 1 base, with 14 bases between them. CDR3 loop: CASMSLSPSGNTIYF. CDR3 nucleotide sequence: TGTGCCAGCATGTCACTCTCTCCTTCTGGAAACACCATATATTTT.

This clone was seen once. The CDR3 DNA reads TGTGCCAGCAGCGAGGGGGGGGCTTGGGTGCAGTTCTTC. It is translated as CASSEGGAWVQFF. The chain combines TRBV11-3 with TRBJ2-1; D may be TRBD2 (7 bases). The CDR3 has 13 amino acids. V was cut by 5 bases and J by 12 bases, with 17 bases left in between. Germline assignment: CDR1 SGHNT and CDR2 YENEEA.

This chain connects TRBV5-4 to TRBJ1-1, with 8 bases lining up with TRBD1. This CDR3 has 11 residues. Germline CDR1 and CDR2: SGHNT and YYREEE (reference sequence). V lost 4 bases, J lost 8 bases, and 1 base stayed unmatched. The CDR3 protein is CASSRDREAFF. CDR3 coding DNA: TGTGCCAGCAGCCGGGACAGGGAAGCTTTCTTT.

V is TRBV4-2 and J is TRBJ2-1; 7 bases are shared with TRBD1. This CDR3 is 16 amino acids long. Trimming removed 0 bases from V and 2 bases from J; junction bases left unmatched: 4. Per the germline V gene, CDR1 is LGHNA and CDR2 is YNFKEQ. The CDR3 region has the DNA TGTGCCAGCAGCCAAGACAAGGGACAGACCTACAATGAGCAGTTCTTC. This translates into CASSQDKGQTYNEQFF.

This CDR3 reads CASSWGTDNYGYTF. The DNA of the CDR3 is TGCGCCAGCAGCTGGGGGACAGACAACTATGGCTACACCTTC. The J gene is TRBJ1-2, the V gene TRBV5-1; TRBD1 matches at 7 bases. The junction had 4 bases not matched to a gene; V was cut back by 3 bases and J by 2 bases. Germline CDR1 and CDR2: SGHRS and YFSETQ. CDR3 length: 14 residues.

The chain links TRBV15 to TRBJ1-3; the match to TRBD1 covers 9 bases. CDR1 and CDR2 (germline): LNHNV, YYDKDF (reference sequence). The CDR3 covers 17 residues. The V segment lost 5 bases and the J segment 2 bases; nucleotides outside the gene matches: 10. Here the CDR3 DNA reads TGTGCCACCAGCGCCCGACCACAGGGGGCTACTGGAAACACCATATATTTT. It specifies CATSARPQGATGNTIYF.

J is TRBJ2-2 and V is TRBV6-6; 9 bases agree with TRBD2. This CDR3 has 15 amino acids. Germline-derived CDR1 and CDR2 are MNHNY and SVGAGI (reference sequence). The J segment lost 5 bases and the V segment lost 0 bases, leaving 1 base of the junction unmatched. The CDR3 nucleotides read TGTGCCAGCAGTTACTCAGCGGGAGGAACCGGGGAGCTGTTTTTT. It translates to CASSYSAGGTGELFF.

The chain has TRBV19 and TRBJ1-1; D is undetermined. The V and J ends lost 6 bases and 6 bases respectively, with 14 bases between them. The CDR3 length is 13 residues. Per the germline V gene, CDR1 is LNHDA and CDR2 is SQIVND (reference sequence). The CDR3 DNA reads TGTGCCAGTAGCCCCCGGAGCGGGGCTGAAGCTTTCTTT. This codes for CASSPRSGAEAFF.

This chain uses TRBV27 with TRBJ1-5; TRBD1 matches 7 bases. The germline CDR1 and CDR2 sequences are MNHEY and SMNVEV (reference sequence). This CDR3 region has 17 residues. Trimming took 5 bases from V and 6 from J; bases not matched to a gene: 16. This CDR3 reads CASSRSSGGPAFQPQHF. CDR3 DNA: TGTGCCAGCAGTCGTAGTTCAGGGGGTCCGGCCTTTCAGCCCCAGCATTTT.

CDR3 sequence reads: CASREQGDYGYTF. CDR3 bases: TGTGCCAGCAGAGAACAGGGGGACTATGGCTACACCTTC. The chain couples TRBV2 to TRBJ1-2, with TRBD1 matching over 8 bases. The ends lost 6 bases at V and 3 bases at J; junction bases unmatched: 3. Germline CDR1 is SNHLY and CDR2 is FYNNEI. The CDR3 runs to 13 residues.

The rearrangement links TRBV29-1 to TRBJ2-3, with 11 bases lining up with TRBD2. Germline CDR1 and CDR2: SQVTM and ANQGSEA. The CDR3 runs to 23 residues. The trim removed 3 bases at V and 0 bases at J, leaving 26 bases unmatched. CDR3 sequence (DNA): TGCAGCGTTGAGGGCCTTCAGGGATCGGAACTAGCGGGGGAGTATGCAAGCACAGATACGCAGTATTTT. It translates to CSVEGLQGSELAGEYASTDTQYF.

This clone was picked up one time. The chain recombines TRBV2 with TRBJ2-5, with 11 bases that match TRBD2. V dropped 5 bases and J dropped 4; count of bases not matched to a gene: 9. CDR1 is SNHLY, CDR2 FYNNEI, per germline. The CDR3 has 16 amino acids. CDR3 sequence (DNA): TGTGCCAGCAGTCTTCGGGTAGCGGGGGGGCGAGAGACCCAGTACTTC. Translation: CASSLRVAGGRETQYF.

The chain recombines TRBV5-6 with TRBJ1-1; 8 bases fit TRBD1. CDR1 SGHDT and CDR2 YYEEEE come from the germline V gene. The CDR3 runs to 14 residues. J lost 0 bases, V lost 4 bases, and 2 bases had no gene match. The CDR3 sequence is CASSRTGLNTEAFF. The CDR3, as DNA: TGTGCCAGCAGCAGGACAGGGTTGAACACTGAAGCTTTCTTT.

The chain joins TRBV27 to TRBJ2-7; TRBD1 agrees at 10 bases. This CDR3 has 14 residues. Unmatched junction bases numbered 4, after V lost 5 bases and J lost 3 bases. CDR1 MNHEY and CDR2 SMNVEV come from the germline V gene (reference sequence). CDR3 DNA: TGTGCCAGCAGTGGGGGGGACAGGGGCTACGAGCAGTACTTC. Residues: CASSGGDRGYEQYF.

The chain uses TRBV9 and TRBJ2-2; 10 nucleotides match TRBD2. CDR1 is SGDLS, CDR2 YYNGEE, per germline. This CDR3 is built from 16 residues. V lost 2 bases and J lost 5; bases outside the gene matches: 6. The CDR3 is CASSVLAGGGTGELFF. The CDR3 DNA sequence: TGTGCCAGCAGCGTTTTAGCGGGGGGAGGAACCGGGGAGCTGTTTTTT.

J is TRBJ2-2 and V is TRBV19; no definite D call. The CDR3 sequence is 16 residues long. Germline assignment: CDR1 LNHDA and CDR2 SQIVND (reference sequence). V was shortened by 7 bases and J by 4 bases, with 19 bases between the two germline ends. CDR3 DNA: TGTGCCAGTATAACGATCGGATCCCGAGGCACCGGGGAGCTGTTTTTT. It is translated as CASITIGSRGTGELFF. Looking up the rest from reference TRBV19 and TRBJ2-2 gives the full variable domain: DGGITQSPKYLFRKEGQNVTLSCEQNLNHDAMYWYRQDPGQGLRLIYYSQIVNDFQKGDIAEGYSVSREKKESFPLTVTSAQKNPTAFYLCASITIGSRGTGELFFGEGSRLTVL.

The chain joins TRBV3-1 (or the pseudogene TRBV3-2) to TRBJ2-1; no definite D call. There are 11 residues in the CDR3. Germline assignment: CDR1 LGHDT and CDR2 YNNKEL (reference sequence). Trimming cost V 8 bases and J 5 bases, with 7 bases left between them. The CDR3 sequence: CASRGDNEQFF. As DNA, the CDR3 is TGTGCCAGCCGAGGAGACAATGAGCAGTTCTTC.

The chain's CDR3 is CASNSMGARNSPLHF. In DNA, the CDR3 is TGTGCCAGCAACAGCATGGGGGCGAGGAATTCACCCCTCCACTTT. The V gene is TRBV3-1 (or the pseudogene TRBV3-2), the J gene TRBJ1-6; weak D call: TRBD1 (6 bases). The CDR3 is 15 residues long. Germline CDR1 is LGHDT and CDR2 is YNNKEL (reference sequence). Trimming shortened V by 7 bases and J by 7 bases, and 17 bases separated the two germline ends.